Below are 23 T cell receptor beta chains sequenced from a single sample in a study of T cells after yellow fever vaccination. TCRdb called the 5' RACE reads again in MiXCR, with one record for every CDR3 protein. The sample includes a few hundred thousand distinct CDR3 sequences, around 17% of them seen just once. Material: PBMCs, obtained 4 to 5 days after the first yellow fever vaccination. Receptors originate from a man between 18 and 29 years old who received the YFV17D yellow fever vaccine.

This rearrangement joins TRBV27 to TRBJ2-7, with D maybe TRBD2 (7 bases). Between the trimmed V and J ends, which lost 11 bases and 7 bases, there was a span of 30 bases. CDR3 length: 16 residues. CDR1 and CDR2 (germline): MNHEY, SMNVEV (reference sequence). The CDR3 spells CACNPLGLGTPWEQYV. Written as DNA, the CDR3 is TGTGCCTGCAATCCTCTCGGACTAGGGACACCTTGGGAGCAGTACGTC.

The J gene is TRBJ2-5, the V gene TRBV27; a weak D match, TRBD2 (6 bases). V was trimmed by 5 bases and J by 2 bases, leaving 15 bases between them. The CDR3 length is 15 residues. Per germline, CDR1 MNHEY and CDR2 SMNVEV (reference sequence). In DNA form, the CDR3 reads TGTGCCAGCAGTGGATCGGGACTTGCGCAAGAGACCCAGTACTTC. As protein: CASSGSGLAQETQYF.

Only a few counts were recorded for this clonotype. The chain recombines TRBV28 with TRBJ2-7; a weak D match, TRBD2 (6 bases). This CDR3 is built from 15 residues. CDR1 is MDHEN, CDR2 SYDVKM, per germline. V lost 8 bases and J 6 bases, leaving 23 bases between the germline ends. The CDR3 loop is CASAFTKGAGVEQYV. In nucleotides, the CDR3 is TGTGCCAGCGCCTTTACGAAGGGAGCGGGTGTCGAGCAGTACGTC.

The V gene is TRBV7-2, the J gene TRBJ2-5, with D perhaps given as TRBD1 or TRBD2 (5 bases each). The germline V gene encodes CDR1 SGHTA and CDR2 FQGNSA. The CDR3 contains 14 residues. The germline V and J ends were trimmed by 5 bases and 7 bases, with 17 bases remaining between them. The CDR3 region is CASSRGRGGGTQYF. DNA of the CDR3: TGTGCCAGCAGCCGGGGACGGGGTGGTGGGACCCAGTACTTC.

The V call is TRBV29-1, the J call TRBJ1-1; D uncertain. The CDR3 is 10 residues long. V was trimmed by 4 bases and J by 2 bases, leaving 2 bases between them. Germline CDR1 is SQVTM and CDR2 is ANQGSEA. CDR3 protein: CSVVNTEAFF. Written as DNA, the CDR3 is TGCAGCGTTGTTAACACTGAAGCTTTCTTT.

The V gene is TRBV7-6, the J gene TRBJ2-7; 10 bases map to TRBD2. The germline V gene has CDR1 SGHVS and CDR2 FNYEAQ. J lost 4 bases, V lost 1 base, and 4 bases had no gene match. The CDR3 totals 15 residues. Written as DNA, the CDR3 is TGTGCCAGCAGCTTAGTAGCGGGGGGAAGATACGAGCAGTACGTC. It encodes CASSLVAGGRYEQYV.

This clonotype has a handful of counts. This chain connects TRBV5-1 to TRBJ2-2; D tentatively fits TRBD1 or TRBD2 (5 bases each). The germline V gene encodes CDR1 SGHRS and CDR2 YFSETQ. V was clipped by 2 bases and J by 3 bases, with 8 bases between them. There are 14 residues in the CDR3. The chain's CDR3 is CASSFEGHTGELFF. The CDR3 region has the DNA TGCGCCAGCAGCTTCGAGGGGCACACCGGGGAGCTGTTTTTT.

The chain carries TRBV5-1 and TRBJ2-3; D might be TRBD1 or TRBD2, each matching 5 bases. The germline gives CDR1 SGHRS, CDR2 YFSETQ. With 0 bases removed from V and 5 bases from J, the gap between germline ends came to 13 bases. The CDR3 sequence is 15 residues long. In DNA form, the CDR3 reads TGCGCCAGCAGCTTGGGGGGGACGATGGGAGATACGCAGTATTTT. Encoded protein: CASSLGGTMGDTQYF.

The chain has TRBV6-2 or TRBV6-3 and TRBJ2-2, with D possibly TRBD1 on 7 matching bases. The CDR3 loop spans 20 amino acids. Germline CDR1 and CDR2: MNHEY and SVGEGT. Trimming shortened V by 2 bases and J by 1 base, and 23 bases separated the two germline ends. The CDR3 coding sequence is TGTGCCAGCAGTTACCCCTCCTACGGAGGGGGCGAGGAGAACACCGGGGAGCTGTTTTTT. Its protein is CASSYPSYGGGEENTGELFF.

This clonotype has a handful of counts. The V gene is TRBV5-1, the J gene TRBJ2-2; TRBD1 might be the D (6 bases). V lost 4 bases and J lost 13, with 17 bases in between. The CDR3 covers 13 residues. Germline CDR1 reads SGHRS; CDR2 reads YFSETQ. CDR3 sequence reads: CASSETGLRVLFF. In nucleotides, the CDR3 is TGCGCCAGCAGCGAGACAGGCTTAAGGGTGCTGTTTTTT.

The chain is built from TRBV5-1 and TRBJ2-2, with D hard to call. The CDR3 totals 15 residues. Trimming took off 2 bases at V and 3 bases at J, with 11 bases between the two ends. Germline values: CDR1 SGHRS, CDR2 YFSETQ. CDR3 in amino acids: CASSFEATHTGELFF. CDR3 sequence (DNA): TGCGCCAGCAGCTTTGAGGCCACCCACACCGGGGAGCTGTTTTTT.

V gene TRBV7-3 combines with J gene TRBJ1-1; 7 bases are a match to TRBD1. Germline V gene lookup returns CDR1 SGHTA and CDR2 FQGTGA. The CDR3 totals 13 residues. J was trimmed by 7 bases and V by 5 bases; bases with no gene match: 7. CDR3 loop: CASSAEGQLEAFF. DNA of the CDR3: TGTGCCAGCAGCGCGGAGGGACAGCTTGAAGCTTTCTTT.

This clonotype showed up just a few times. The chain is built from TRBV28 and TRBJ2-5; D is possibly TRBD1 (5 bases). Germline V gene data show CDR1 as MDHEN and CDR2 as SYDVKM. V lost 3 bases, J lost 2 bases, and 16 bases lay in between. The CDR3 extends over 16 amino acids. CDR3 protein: CASSLQGFTPQETQYF. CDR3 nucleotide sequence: TGTGCCAGCAGTTTGCAGGGTTTCACCCCACAAGAGACCCAGTACTTC.

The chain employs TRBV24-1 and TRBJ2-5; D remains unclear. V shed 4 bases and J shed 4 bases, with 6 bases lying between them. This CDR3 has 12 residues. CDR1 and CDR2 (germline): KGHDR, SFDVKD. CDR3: CATSDRRETQYF. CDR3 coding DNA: TGTGCCACCAGTGACAGGAGAGAGACCCAGTACTTC.

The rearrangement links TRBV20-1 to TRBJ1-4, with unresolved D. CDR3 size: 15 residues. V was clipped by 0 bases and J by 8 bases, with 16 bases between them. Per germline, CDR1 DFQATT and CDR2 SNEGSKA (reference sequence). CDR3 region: CSARDSGALNEKLFF. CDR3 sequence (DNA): TGCAGTGCTAGAGATTCCGGAGCACTCAACGAAAAACTGTTTTTT.

CDR3 region: CASSLAGGQTEQYV. The CDR3 DNA is TGTGCCAGCAGCTTAGCGGGGGGGCAGACCGAGCAGTACGTC. This sequence joins TRBV7-2 and TRBJ2-7; a weak D match, TRBD2 (7 bases). The CDR3 is 14 amino acids. V gave up 0 bases and J gave up 6 bases, with 12 bases separating them. Germline lookup yields CDR1 SGHTA and CDR2 FQGNSA.

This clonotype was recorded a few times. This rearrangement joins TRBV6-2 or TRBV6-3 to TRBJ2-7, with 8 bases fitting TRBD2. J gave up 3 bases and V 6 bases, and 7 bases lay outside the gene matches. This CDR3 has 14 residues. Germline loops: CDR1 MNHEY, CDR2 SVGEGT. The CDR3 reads CASSHGRGVYEQYF. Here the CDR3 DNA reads TGTGCCAGCAGCCACGGGAGGGGGGTCTACGAGCAGTACTTC.

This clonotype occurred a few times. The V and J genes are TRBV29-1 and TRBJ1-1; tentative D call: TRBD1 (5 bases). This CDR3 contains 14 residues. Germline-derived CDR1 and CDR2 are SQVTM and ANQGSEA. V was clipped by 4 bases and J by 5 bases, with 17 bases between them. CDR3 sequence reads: CSVGLGVTETEAFF. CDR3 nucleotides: TGCAGCGTTGGTTTAGGGGTTACCGAGACTGAAGCTTTCTTT. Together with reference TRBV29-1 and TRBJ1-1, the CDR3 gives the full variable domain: SAVISQKPSRDICQRGTSLTIQCQVDSQVTMMFWYRQQPGQSLTLIATANQGSEATYESGFVIDKFPISRPNLTFSTLTVSNMSPEDSSIYLCSVGLGVTETEAFFGQGTRLTVV.

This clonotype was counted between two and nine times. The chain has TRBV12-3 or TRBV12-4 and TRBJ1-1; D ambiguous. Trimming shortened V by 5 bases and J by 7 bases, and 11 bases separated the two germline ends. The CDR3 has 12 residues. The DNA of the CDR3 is TGTGCCAGCAGTCCTTTGACGGGTGAAGCTTTCTTT. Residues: CASSPLTGEAFF.

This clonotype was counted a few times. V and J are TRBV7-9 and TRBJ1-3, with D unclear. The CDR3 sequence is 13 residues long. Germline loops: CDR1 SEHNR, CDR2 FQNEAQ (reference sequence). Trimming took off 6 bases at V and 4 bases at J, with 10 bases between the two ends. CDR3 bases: TGTGCCAGCAGGTCCGGGTCGGGAAACACCATATATTTT. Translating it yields CASRSGSGNTIYF.

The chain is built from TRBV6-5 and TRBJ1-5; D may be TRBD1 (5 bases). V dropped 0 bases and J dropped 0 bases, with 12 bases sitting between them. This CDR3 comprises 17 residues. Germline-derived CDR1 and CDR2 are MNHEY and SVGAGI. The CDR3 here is CASSYSRQTFSNQPQHF. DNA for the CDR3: TGTGCCAGCAGTTACTCGAGACAGACTTTTAGCAATCAGCCCCAGCATTTT.

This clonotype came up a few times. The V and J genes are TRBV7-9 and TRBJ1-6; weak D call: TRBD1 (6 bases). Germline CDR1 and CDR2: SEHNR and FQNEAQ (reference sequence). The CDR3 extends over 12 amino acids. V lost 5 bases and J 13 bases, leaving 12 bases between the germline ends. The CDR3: CASSMQGSPLHF. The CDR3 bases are TGTGCCAGCAGCATGCAGGGGAGTCCCCTCCACTTT.

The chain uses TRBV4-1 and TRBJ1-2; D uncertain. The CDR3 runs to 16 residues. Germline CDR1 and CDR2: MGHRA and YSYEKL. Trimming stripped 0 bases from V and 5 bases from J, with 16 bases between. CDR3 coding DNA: TGCGCCAGCAGCCAAGATCCAGGAACAGCTACTTATGGCTACACCTTC. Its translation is CASSQDPGTATYGYTF.